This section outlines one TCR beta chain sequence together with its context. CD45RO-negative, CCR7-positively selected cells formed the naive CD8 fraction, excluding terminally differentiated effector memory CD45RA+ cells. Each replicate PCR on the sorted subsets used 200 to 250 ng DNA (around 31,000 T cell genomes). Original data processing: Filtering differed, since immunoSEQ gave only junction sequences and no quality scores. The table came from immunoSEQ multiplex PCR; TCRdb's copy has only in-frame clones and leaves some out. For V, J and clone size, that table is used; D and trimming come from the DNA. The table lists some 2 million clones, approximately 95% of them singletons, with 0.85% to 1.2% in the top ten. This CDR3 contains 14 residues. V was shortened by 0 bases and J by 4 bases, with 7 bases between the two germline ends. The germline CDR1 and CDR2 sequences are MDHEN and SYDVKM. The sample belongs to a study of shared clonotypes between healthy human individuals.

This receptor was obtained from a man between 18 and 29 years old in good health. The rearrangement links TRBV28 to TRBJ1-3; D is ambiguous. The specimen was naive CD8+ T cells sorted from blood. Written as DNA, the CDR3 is TGTGCCAGCAGTTTATGGGTTTCCGGAAACACCATATATTTT. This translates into CASSLWVSGNTIYF.